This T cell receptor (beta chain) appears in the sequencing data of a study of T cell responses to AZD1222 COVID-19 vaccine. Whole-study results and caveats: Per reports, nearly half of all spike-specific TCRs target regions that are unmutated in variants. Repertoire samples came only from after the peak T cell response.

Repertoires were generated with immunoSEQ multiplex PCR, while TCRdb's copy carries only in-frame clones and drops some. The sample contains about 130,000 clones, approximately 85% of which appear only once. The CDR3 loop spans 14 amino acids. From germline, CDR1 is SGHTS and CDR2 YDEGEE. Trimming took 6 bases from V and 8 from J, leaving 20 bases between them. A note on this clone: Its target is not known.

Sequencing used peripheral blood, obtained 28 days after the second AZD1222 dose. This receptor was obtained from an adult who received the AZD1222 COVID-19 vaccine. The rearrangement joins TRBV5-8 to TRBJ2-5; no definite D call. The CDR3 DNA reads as TGTGCCAGCATCCCACCCGGACCCTCAGGCACCCAGTACTTC. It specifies CASIPPGPSGTQYF.